This TCR beta chain derives from a study of cytomegalovirus exposure and HLA in healthy donors. PCR used 60 Vbeta primers and 13 Jbeta primers. Repertoires were generated with immunoSEQ multiplex PCR, while TCRdb's copy carries only in-frame clones and drops some. This table holds about 140,000 clones, 77% found once. This clone was counted only a few times. The TCR originated in a man aged 25-40 years in good health and CMV-seronegative. Sequenced input: PBMCs.

DNA for the CDR3: TGCGCCAGCAGGAACCTCTTGGGGCCCGGGGAGCTGTTTTTT. Translation: CASRNLLGPGELFF. The J gene is TRBJ2-2, the V gene TRBV5-1; possibly TRBD1 for D (5 bases). The CDR3 is 14 residues long. Germline V CDR1 and CDR2: SGHRS, YFSETQ. Trimming removed 5 bases at V and 6 bases at J, with 14 bases between. The full variable domain, its missing parts supplied by reference TRBV5-1 and TRBJ2-2, is KAGVTQTPRYLIKTRGQQVTLSCSPISGHRSVSWYQQTPGQGLQFLFEYFSETQRNKGNFPGRFSGRQFSNSRSEMNVSTLELGDSALYLCASRNLLGPGELFFGEGSRLTVL.